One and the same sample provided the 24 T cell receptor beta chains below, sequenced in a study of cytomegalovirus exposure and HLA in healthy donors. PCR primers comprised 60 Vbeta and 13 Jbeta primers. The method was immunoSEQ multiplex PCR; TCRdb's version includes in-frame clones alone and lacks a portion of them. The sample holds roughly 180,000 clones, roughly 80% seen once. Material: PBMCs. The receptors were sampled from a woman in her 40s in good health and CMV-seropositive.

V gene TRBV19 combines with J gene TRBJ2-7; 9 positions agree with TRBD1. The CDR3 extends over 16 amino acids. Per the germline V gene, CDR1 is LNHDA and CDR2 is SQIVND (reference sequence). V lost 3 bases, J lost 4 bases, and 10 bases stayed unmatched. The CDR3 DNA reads TGTGCCAGTAGTATGATCCCGGGACAGGGTCGGTACGAGCAGTACTTC. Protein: CASSMIPGQGRYEQYF.

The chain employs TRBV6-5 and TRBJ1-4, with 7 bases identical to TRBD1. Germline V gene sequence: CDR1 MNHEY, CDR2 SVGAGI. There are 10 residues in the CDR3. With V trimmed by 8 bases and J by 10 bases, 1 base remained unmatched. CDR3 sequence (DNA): TGTGCCAGCCAGGGGGGAAAACTGTTTTTT. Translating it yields CASQGGKLFF.

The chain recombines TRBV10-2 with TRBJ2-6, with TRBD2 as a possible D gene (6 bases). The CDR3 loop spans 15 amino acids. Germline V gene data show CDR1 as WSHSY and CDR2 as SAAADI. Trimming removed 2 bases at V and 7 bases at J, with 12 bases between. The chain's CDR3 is CASSEQWAGANVLTF. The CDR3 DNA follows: TGCGCCAGCAGTGAGCAATGGGCGGGAGCCAACGTCCTGACTTTC.

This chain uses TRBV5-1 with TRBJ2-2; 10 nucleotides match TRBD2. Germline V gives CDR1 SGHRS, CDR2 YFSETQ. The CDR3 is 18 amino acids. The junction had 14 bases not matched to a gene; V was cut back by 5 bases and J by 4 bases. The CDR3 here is CASSSRASGSFSTGELFF. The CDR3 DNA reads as TGCGCCAGCAGTTCCCGGGCTAGCGGGAGTTTTAGCACCGGGGAGCTGTTTTTT. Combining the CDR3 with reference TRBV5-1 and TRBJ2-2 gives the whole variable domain KAGVTQTPRYLIKTRGQQVTLSCSPISGHRSVSWYQQTPGQGLQFLFEYFSETQRNKGNFPGRFSGRQFSNSRSEMNVSTLELGDSALYLCASSSRASGSFSTGELFFGEGSRLTVL.

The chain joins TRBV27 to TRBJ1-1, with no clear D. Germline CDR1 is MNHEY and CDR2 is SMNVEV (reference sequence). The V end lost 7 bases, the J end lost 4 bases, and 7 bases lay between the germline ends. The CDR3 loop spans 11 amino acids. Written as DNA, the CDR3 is TGTGCCAGCATCACCGGCACTGAAGCTTTCTTT. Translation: CASITGTEAFF.

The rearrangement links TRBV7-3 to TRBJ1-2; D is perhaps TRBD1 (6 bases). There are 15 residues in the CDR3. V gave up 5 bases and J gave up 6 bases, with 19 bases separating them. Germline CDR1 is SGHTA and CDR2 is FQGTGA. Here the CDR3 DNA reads TGTGCCAGCAGCCCAAATGCGGGGGCCCATAATGGCTACACCTTC. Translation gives CASSPNAGAHNGYTF.

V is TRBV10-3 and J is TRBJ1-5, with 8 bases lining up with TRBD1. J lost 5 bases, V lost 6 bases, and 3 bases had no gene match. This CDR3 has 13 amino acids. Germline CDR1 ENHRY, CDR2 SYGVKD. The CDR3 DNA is TGTGCCATCAGCGAACAGGGGGATCAGCCCCAGCATTTT. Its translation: CAISEQGDQPQHF.

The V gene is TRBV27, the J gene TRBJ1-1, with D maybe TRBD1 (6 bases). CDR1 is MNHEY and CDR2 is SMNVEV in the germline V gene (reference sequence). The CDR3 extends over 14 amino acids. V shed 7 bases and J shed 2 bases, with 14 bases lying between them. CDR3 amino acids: CASKRPGTNTEAFF. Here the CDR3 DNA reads TGTGCCAGCAAAAGGCCCGGGACAAACACTGAAGCTTTCTTT.

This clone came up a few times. CDR3 sequence reads: CASLTSGSTDTQYF. DNA for the CDR3: TGTGCCAGCTTGACTAGCGGTAGCACAGATACGCAGTATTTT. V usage is TRBV18 and J usage is TRBJ2-3; 9 nucleotides agree with TRBD2. The V and J ends lost 7 bases and 0 bases, in that order; junction bases with no gene match: 2. This CDR3 region has 14 residues. Germline CDR1 reads KGHSH; CDR2 reads LQKENI.

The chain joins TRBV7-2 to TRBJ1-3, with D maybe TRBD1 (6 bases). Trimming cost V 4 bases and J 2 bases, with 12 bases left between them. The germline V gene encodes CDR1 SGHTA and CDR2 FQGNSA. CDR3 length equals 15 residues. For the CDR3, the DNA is TGTGCCAGCAGCTCATCTACAGGGCCTGGAAACACCATATATTTT. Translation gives CASSSSTGPGNTIYF.

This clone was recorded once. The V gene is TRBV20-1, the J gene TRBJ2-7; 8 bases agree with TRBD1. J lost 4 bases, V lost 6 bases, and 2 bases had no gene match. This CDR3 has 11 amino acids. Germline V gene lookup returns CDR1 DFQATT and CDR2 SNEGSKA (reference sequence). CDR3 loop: CSADRVYEQYF. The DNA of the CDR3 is TGCAGTGCGGACAGGGTTTACGAGCAGTACTTC.

CDR3 region: CASSLFGQGTEAFF. The CDR3 DNA reads TGTGCCAGCAGCTTATTCGGTCAGGGAACTGAAGCTTTCTTT. The V and J genes are TRBV7-2 and TRBJ1-1; maybe TRBD1 (5 bases). From germline, CDR1 is SGHTA and CDR2 FQGNSA. This CDR3 has 14 amino acids. Trimming took 2 bases from V and 5 from J, leaving 12 bases between them.

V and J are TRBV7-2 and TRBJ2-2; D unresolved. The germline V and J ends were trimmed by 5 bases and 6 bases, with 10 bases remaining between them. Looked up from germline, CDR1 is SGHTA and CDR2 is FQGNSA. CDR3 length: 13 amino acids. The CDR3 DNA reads TGTGCCAGCAGCCCCAATCTAGCCGGGGAGCTGTTTTTT. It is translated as CASSPNLAGELFF.

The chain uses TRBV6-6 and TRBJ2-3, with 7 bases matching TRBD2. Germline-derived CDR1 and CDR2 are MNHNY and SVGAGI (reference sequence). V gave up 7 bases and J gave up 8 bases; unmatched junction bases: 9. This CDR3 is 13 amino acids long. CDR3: CASTNSLAGTQYF. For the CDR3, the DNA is TGTGCCAGCACCAACTCCTTAGCGGGTACGCAGTATTTT.

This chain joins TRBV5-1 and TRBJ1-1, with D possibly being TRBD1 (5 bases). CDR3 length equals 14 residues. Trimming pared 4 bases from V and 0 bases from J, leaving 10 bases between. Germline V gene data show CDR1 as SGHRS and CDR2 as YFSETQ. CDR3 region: CASSPGGVNTEAFF. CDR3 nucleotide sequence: TGCGCCAGCAGCCCGGGGGGGGTGAACACTGAAGCTTTCTTT.

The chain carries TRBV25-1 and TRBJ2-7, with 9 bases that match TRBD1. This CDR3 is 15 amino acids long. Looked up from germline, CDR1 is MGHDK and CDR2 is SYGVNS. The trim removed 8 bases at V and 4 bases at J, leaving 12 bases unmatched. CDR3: CASLKGGTGSYEQYF. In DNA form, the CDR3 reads TGTGCCAGCCTCAAAGGGGGGACAGGGAGTTACGAGCAGTACTTC.

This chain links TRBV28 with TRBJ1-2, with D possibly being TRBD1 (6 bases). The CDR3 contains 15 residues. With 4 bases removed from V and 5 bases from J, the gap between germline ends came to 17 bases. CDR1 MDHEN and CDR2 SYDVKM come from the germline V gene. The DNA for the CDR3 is TGTGCCAGCAGTTCCCGGGGGGAGGGGGTATATGGCTACACCTTC. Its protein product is CASSSRGEGVYGYTF.

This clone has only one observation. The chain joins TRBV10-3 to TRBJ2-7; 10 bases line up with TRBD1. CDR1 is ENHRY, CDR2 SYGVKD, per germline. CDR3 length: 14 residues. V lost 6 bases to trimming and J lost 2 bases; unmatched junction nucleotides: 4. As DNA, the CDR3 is TGTGCCATCAGAGCCGGGACAGGGGCCTACGAGCAGTACTTC. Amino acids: CAIRAGTGAYEQYF.

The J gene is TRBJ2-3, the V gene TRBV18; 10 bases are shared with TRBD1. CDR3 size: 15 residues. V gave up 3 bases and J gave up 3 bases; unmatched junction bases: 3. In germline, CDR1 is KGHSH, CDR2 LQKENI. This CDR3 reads CASSPRQGATDTQYF. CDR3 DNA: TGTGCCAGCTCACCCAGACAGGGGGCAACAGATACGCAGTATTTT.

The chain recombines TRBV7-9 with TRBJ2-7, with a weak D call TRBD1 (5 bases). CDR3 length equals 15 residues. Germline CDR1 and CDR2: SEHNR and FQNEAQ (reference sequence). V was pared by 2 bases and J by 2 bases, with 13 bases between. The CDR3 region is CASSLQGQVPYEQYF. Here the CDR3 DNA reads TGTGCCAGCAGCTTACAGGGCCAGGTCCCCTACGAGCAGTACTTC.

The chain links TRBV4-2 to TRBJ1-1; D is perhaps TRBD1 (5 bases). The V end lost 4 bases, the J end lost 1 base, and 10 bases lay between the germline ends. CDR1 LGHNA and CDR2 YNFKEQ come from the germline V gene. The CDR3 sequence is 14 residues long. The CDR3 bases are TGTGCCAGCAGCCCCGTGGGGGGGAACACTGAAGCTTTCTTT. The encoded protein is CASSPVGGNTEAFF.

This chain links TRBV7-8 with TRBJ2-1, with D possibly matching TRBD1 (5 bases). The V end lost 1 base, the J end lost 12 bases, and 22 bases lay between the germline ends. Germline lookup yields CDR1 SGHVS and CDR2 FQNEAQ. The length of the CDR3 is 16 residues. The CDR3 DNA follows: TGTGCCAGCAGCTTAGAGTCCTCTCAGGGATCCGGTGGGCAGTTCTTC. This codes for CASSLESSQGSGGQFF.

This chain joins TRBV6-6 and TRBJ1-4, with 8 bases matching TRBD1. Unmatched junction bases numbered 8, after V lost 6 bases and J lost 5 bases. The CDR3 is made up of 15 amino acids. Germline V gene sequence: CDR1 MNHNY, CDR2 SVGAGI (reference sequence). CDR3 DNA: TGTGCCAGCAGGGACACCGGGACAGGCAATGAAAAACTGTTTTTT. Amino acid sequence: CASRDTGTGNEKLFF.

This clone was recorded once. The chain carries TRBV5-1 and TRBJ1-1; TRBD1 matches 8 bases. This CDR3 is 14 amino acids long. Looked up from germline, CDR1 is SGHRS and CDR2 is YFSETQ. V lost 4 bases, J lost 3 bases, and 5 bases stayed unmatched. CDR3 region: CASSGQGADTEAFF. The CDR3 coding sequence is TGCGCCAGCAGCGGCCAGGGGGCCGACACTGAAGCTTTCTTT. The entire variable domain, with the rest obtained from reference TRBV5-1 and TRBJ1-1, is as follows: KAGVTQTPRYLIKTRGQQVTLSCSPISGHRSVSWYQQTPGQGLQFLFEYFSETQRNKGNFPGRFSGRQFSNSRSEMNVSTLELGDSALYLCASSGQGADTEAFFGQGTRLTVV.